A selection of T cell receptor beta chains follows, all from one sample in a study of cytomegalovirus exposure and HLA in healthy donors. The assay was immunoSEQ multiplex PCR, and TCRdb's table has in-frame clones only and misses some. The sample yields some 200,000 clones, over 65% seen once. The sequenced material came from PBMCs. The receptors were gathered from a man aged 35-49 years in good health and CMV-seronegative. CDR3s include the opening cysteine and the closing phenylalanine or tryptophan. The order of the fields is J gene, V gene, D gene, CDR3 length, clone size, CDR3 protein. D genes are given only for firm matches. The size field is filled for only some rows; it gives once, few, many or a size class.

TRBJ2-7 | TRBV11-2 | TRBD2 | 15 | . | CASSWGLAGSYEQYF
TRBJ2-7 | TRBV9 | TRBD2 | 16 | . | CASSGFLLAGVHEQYF
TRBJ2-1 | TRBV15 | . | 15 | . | CATSRARTDYNEQFF
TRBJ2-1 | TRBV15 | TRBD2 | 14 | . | CATLGGGPRDEQFF
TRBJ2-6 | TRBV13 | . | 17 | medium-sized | CASRWQGSFSGANVLTF
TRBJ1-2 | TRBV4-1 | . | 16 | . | CASSQGLPRVNYGYTF
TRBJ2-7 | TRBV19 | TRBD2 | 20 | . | CASSLTRTGGGLAGLYEQYF
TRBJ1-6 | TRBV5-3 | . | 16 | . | CARSSQGEAYNSPLHF
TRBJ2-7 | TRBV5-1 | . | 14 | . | CASSLSGGGYEQYF
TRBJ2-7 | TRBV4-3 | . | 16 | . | CASSQERGFSSYEQYF
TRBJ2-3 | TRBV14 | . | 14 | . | CASSQQQGWDTQYF
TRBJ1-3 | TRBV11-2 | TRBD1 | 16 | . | CASSLEGTGTGNTIYF
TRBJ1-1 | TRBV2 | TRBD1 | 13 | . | CASNTGASTEAFF
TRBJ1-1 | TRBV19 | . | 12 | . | CASSPGGTEAFF
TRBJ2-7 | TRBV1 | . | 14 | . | CTSSPAGVGSEQYF
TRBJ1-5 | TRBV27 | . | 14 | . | CASSRIGGNQPQHF
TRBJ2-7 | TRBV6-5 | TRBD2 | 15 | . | CASRGGEQGTYEQYF
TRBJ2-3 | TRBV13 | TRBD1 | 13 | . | CASSLGTGVHLYF
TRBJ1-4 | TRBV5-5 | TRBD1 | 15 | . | CASSGLVTGSEKLFF
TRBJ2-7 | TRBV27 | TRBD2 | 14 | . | CASSFGGRAEEQYF
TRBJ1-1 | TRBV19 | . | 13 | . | CASSMLRTEEAFF
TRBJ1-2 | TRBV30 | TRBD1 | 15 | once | CAWRTGGALSYGYTF
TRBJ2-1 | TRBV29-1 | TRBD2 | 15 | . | CSVGTSGISWDEQFF
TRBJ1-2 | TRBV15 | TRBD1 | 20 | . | CATSSIRSLQGARANYGYTF
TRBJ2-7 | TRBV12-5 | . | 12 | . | CASGLIPREQYF
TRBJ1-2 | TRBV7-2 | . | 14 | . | CASSHRDTRGGYTF
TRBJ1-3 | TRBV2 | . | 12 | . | CASSLFGNTIYF
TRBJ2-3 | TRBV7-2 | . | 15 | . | CASSLAGQGTDTQYF
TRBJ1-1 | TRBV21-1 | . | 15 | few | CASSTDGTPNTEAFF
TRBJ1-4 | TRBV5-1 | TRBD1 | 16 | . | CASRKDRGGTNEKLFF
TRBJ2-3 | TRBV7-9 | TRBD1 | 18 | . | CASSLLPGQGAHTDTQYF